This T cell receptor beta chain came from a study of PD-L1 blockade in urothelial cancer (dated by TCRdb to between 2016 and 2019). Some background on the complete study: Therapy was started in 2014 for all patients, and atezolizumab 1,200 mg was administered intravenously every 3 weeks. Somatic, immune and clinical correlates of response to PD-L1 blockade with atezolizumab in urothelial cancer were the focus of an exploratory multi-omic analysis. TCR sequencing covered pretreatment tumor samples and matched, serially collected peripheral blood taken before and after atezolizumab treatment. Blood samples yielded a median of around 140,000 T cells and roughly 83,000 unique TCRs, with median clonality about 0.08. Pretreatment blood TCR-seq was available for around 29 patients, at least one posttreatment blood collection was obtained for some 24 patients, and tumor TCR-seq was available for some 24 patients. About nine tenths of the roughly 30 patients were males with bladder-origin urothelial cancer, and 18 of 29 reported a prior smoking history. An ECOG performance status of 0 or 1 was recorded for the patients, and 0 to 3 prior chemotherapy regimens had been received by the patients. Blood samples were analyzed at two time points: 3 weeks after treatment start (second dose) and 6 weeks after treatment start. Durable clinical benefit was defined as a progression-free survival longer than 6 months, and TCR features were additionally tested against progression-free survival and overall survival. About 10 patients achieved durable clinical benefit and approximately 20 did not. In the same patients, pretreatment tumors underwent whole exome sequencing and RNA sequencing in addition to TCR sequencing.

Broader findings and caveats from the paper: Because of the small sample size (n ≈ 27) and the many exploratory analyses performed, the results are intended to be regarded as hypothesis-generating. Greater expansion of tumor-associated TCR clones in peripheral blood 3 weeks after the start of treatment was observed in patients with durable benefit (n of about 20, p = 0.022). A pretreatment peripheral blood TCR clonality below the median was linked to improved progression-free and overall survival.

Each PCR received spiked-in synthetic TCR analog templates so that absolute template abundance could be estimated from read counts. The immunoSEQ assay was used to amplify TCRbeta CDR3 regions from genomic DNA with bias-controlled V and J gene primers. Sequencing of rearranged TCRbeta segments was performed at approximately 20X coverage. The authors processed their data as follows. Sequencing errors were corrected by clustering and CDR3s were annotated against IMGT to assign V, D and J genes. Downstream analyses used only productive TCRbeta rearrangements, leaving out any out-of-frame or stop-codon sequences. Clonality was computed as one minus Shannon entropy normalized by the log of the number of unique productive sequences. Clones differing between time points or between blood and tumor were identified by Fisher's exact test with Benjamini-Hochberg correction at adjusted p below 0.01. TCRdb stores this immuneACCESS table with in-frame sequences only. Part of the clones is absent; in the studies checked, under half of the shortfall reflects unresolved V genes, and no reason is known for the rest. V and J calls and clone size are as listed in that table; D and trimming were resolved from the DNA. This sample lists about 95,000 clones; 90% were detected once. The ten largest clones capture 1.6% of the sample.

The label giving this sample's time point can be read as: pretreatment peripheral blood. A cohort of 25 to 30 patients with locally advanced or metastatic urothelial carcinoma, treated at Memorial Sloan Kettering on a trial protocol, was included. Peripheral blood mononuclear cells were collected from each patient pretreatment and during treatment, giving between 1 and 8 total time points per patient. The Qiagen DNeasy Blood extraction kit was used to purify genomic DNA from total PBMCs and from tumor samples. Collected pretreatment and during treatment, PBMCs were isolated and stored as previously described. As regards this clone: Its antigen remains undetermined. No much larger clone exists at a distance of one base, and base qualities are not known. The same CDR3 can be traced to other DNA sequences in this sample.

The CDR3 contains 14 residues, cysteine and phenylalanine counted. The read is trimmed to its CDR3 DNA, 42 bases read in frame from base 1. V is trimmed back by 4 bases and J by 0 bases, and the junction contains 3 bases that no gene match accounts for. From a lookup of the germline V gene, CDR1 and CDR2 are SNHLY and FYNNEI. Here the chain combines TRBV2 and TRBJ2-7, with 7 bases in between that match TRBD1. The sample consisted of PBMCs, taken around atezolizumab (anti-PD-L1) treatment. The clonotype was recovered from a man between 60 and 75 years old with urothelial cancer. The DNA reads as follows: TGTGCCAGCAGTGCGGACAGGACCTCCTACGAGCAGTACTTC. Its product reads: CASSADRTSYEQYF.